This entry describes one TCR beta chain. Its antigen is undetermined. This may be a read error, as it is one base from a much larger clone. Every patient had bone marrow sampled while the disease was active. The data were obtained in a study of read filtering for tumor transcriptome and immune sequencing. Study-wide findings and caveats: Roughly 82% of IR-seq clonotypes had a single read, yet these held roughly 3.7% of reads.

From 300 to 450 ng of RNA, a library with molecular barcoded alpha/delta and beta/gamma adaptors was made. TCRdb passed the reads through MiXCR, listing each CDR3 protein once. In the table there are approximately 40,000 distinct CDR3 sequences, approximately 15% of which are singletons. CDR3 length equals 14 residues. Looked up from germline, CDR1 is DFQATT and CDR2 is SNEGSKA (reference sequence). This TCR came from a donor aged 40 or older with multiple myeloma. The sequenced sample was a population of CD138-negative cells sorted from bone marrow. The chain links TRBV20-1 to TRBJ2-7; D perhaps matches TRBD2 (7 bases). The CDR3 bases are TGCAGTGCTAGAGCCTACAGGGAGGGCTACGAGCTGTACTTC. It yields the protein CSARAYREGYELYF.